Reported below is one T cell receptor beta chain. The protocol was immunoSEQ multiplex PCR, while the TCRdb copy is restricted to in-frame clones and leaves out a portion. The sample holds more than 80,000 clones, 90% to 95% seen once. The data stem from a study of T cell changes during pregnancy in multiple sclerosis. This CDR3 is built from 14 residues. V shed 4 bases, J shed 2 bases, and the junction held 5 bases outside the gene matches. Germline V gene data show CDR1 as SGHDT and CDR2 as YYEEEE. This chain connects TRBV5-6 to TRBJ2-7; TRBD1 aligns across 8 bases. The source of this sequence is a female donor with multiple sclerosis, enrolled in a pregnancy study. The sample consisted of peripheral blood, taken in the second trimester of pregnancy. CDR3 region: CASSHLTGAYEQYF. CDR3 sequence (DNA): TGTGCCAGCAGCCACTTGACAGGGGCCTACGAGCAGTACTTC.